The 19 T cell receptor beta chains listed next were all sequenced from one sample in a study of T cell responses to AZD1222 COVID-19 vaccine. The data were produced by immunoSEQ multiplex PCR, yet TCRdb's version contains in-frame clones alone and is incomplete. The profile shows about 150,000 clones, 90% to 95% of them singletons. The sequenced sample was peripheral blood, obtained 28 days after the second AZD1222 dose. The receptors derive from an adult who received the AZD1222 COVID-19 vaccine.

The chain recombines TRBV6-5 with TRBJ1-1, with 10 nucleotides matching TRBD1. This CDR3 is built from 16 residues. Germline CDR1 MNHEY, CDR2 SVGAGI. The V and J ends lost 0 bases and 6 bases, in that order; junction bases with no gene match: 7. The CDR3 here is CASSYSDRGRVPEAFF. CDR3 sequence (DNA): TGTGCCAGCAGTTACTCCGACAGGGGGCGCGTGCCTGAAGCTTTCTTT.

V is TRBV9 and J is TRBJ2-3, with 9 bases aligning to TRBD2. V was pared by 2 bases and J by 2 bases, with 3 bases of the junction left unmatched. CDR1 SGDLS and CDR2 YYNGEE come from the germline V gene. The CDR3 is 15 amino acids. The CDR3 spells CASSVASGVTDTQYF. The CDR3 DNA sequence: TGTGCCAGCAGCGTGGCTAGCGGGGTCACAGATACGCAGTATTTT.

This clone turned up a few times. This sequence joins TRBV7-9 and TRBJ1-5; 8 bases align to TRBD1. Germline values: CDR1 SEHNR, CDR2 FQNEAQ (reference sequence). The ends lost 1 base at V and 3 bases at J; junction bases unmatched: 2. CDR3 length: 15 residues. This CDR3 reads CASSLGQGNNQPQHF. The CDR3 nucleotides read TGTGCCAGCAGCTTAGGACAGGGGAACAATCAGCCCCAGCATTTT.

The CDR3 DNA sequence: TGTGCCAGCAGTTTAGTGGTCGGGGAGCTGTTTTTT. Translation: CASSLVVGELFF. The chain carries TRBV28 and TRBJ2-2; D not resolved. This CDR3 is built from 12 residues. V dropped 2 bases and J dropped 7 bases, with 5 bases sitting between them. Germline loops: CDR1 MDHEN, CDR2 SYDVKM.

This clone was counted a few times. V and J are TRBV27 and TRBJ2-1; possible D gene TRBD2, 5 bases. Deletions cut 7 bases from V and 6 bases from J, with 13 bases between. The germline V gene has CDR1 MNHEY and CDR2 SMNVEV (reference sequence). The CDR3 loop spans 13 amino acids. The chain's CDR3 is CASKKASSNEQFF. DNA for the CDR3: TGTGCCAGCAAAAAGGCTAGCTCCAATGAGCAGTTCTTC.

The chain couples TRBV6-2 or TRBV6-3 to TRBJ1-2, with 8 bases that match TRBD1. V lost 3 bases, J lost 3 bases, and 9 bases stayed unmatched. Germline assignment: CDR1 MNHEY and CDR2 SVGEGT. The CDR3 consists of 16 residues. The DNA for the CDR3 is TGTGCCAGCAGTTATATACCCAGACAGGGGCACTATGGCTACACCTTC. Protein: CASSYIPRQGHYGYTF.

The CDR3 spells CASSLYRGSRAEAFF. CDR3 DNA sequence: TGTGCCAGCAGTTTGTACAGGGGATCGCGGGCTGAAGCTTTCTTT. This chain joins TRBV28 and TRBJ1-1; TRBD1 matches at 7 bases. Germline assignment: CDR1 MDHEN and CDR2 SYDVKM. V dropped 3 bases and J dropped 6; count of bases not matched to a gene: 10. The CDR3 extends over 15 amino acids.

This chain connects TRBV4-1 to TRBJ1-2; possibly TRBD1 for D (6 bases). This CDR3 spans 17 amino acids. The V gene's germline CDR1 is MGHRA and CDR2 YSYEKL. Trimming shortened V by 3 bases and J by 5 bases, and 22 bases separated the two germline ends. CDR3 nucleotide sequence: TGCGCCAGCAGCCATTACCCTGGGGCAGGGGAGAGGTATGGCTACACCTTC. Residues: CASSHYPGAGERYGYTF.

The chain links TRBV5-4 to TRBJ2-1; the D is unclear. Trimming left V 2 bases short and J 8 bases short, with 5 bases between. Looked up from germline, CDR1 is SGHNT and CDR2 is YYREEE (reference sequence). The CDR3 loop spans 11 amino acids. CDR3: CASSLFDEQFF. The CDR3 region has the DNA TGTGCCAGCAGCTTATTCGATGAGCAGTTCTTC. Based on the CDR3 plus reference TRBV5-4 and TRBJ2-1, the full variable domain is ETGVTQSPTHLIKTRGQQVTLRCSSQSGHNTVSWYQQALGQGPQFIFQYYREEENGRGNFPPRFSGLQFPNYSSELNVNALELDDSALYLCASSLFDEQFFGPGTRLTVL.

This chain uses TRBV6-5 with TRBJ2-5; D gene unclear. Germline V gene lookup returns CDR1 MNHEY and CDR2 SVGAGI. This CDR3 is 13 amino acids long. Trimming took 4 bases from V and 0 from J, leaving 6 bases between them. The CDR3, as DNA: TGTGCCAGCAGTTCTCCGAACCAAGAGACCCAGTACTTC. It codes for CASSSPNQETQYF.

The chain is built from TRBV11-2 and TRBJ1-3; tentatively, D is TRBD1 (6 bases). Per the germline V gene, CDR1 is SGHAT and CDR2 is FQNNGV. V gave up 4 bases and J gave up 4 bases, with 11 bases separating them. This CDR3 has 14 residues. The CDR3 nucleotides read TGTGCCAGCAGCTCGCAGACAGGAGGAAACACCATATATTTT. It is translated as CASSSQTGGNTIYF.

CDR3 in DNA: TGTGCCAGCAGCTTAGTTTCCTCCCAAGGCACCTACAATGAGCAGTTCTTC. This encodes CASSLVSSQGTYNEQFF. V gene TRBV11-2 combines with J gene TRBJ2-1; unclear D gene. The CDR3 totals 17 residues. Trimming pared 1 base from V and 2 bases from J, leaving 15 bases between. Germline lookup yields CDR1 SGHAT and CDR2 FQNNGV. Using reference TRBV11-2 and TRBJ2-1 for the parts outside the CDR3, the full variable domain is EAGVAQSPRYKIIEKRQSVAFWCNPISGHATLYWYQQILGQGPKLLIQFQNNGVVDDSQLPKDRFSAERLKGVDSTLKIQPAKLEDSAVYLCASSLVSSQGTYNEQFFGPGTRLTVL.

The chain has TRBV7-9 and TRBJ2-3, with 9 bases lining up with TRBD2. Trimming cost V 6 bases and J 0 bases; bases outside gene matches: 7. In germline, CDR1 is SEHNR, CDR2 FQNEAQ (reference sequence). There are 16 residues in the CDR3. The CDR3 coding sequence is TGTGCCAGCAGTTACCGACTAGCGGCTAGCACAGATACGCAGTATTTT. This sequence encodes CASSYRLAASTDTQYF. Complete variable domain (other parts from reference TRBV7-9 and TRBJ2-3): DTGVSQNPRHKITKRGQNVTFRCDPISEHNRLYWYRQTLGQGPEFLTYFQNEAQLEKSRLLSDRFSAERPKGSFSTLEIQRTEQGDSAMYLCASSYRLAASTDTQYFGPGTRLTVL.

V is TRBV4-1 and J is TRBJ1-4, with TRBD1 matching over 9 bases. The CDR3 consists of 17 residues. The trim removed 1 base at V and 7 bases at J, leaving 10 bases unmatched. Germline V CDR1 and CDR2: MGHRA, YSYEKL. CDR3 region: CASSQGHTGQGSEKLFF. The CDR3 DNA follows: TGCGCCAGCAGCCAAGGCCACACGGGACAGGGCTCTGAAAAACTGTTTTTT.

The chain recombines TRBV3-1 (or the pseudogene TRBV3-2) with TRBJ1-2; no clear D gene. Trimming left V 4 bases short and J 4 bases short, with 7 bases between. Germline V lookup: CDR1 LGHDT, CDR2 YNNKEL (reference sequence). CDR3 length: 12 residues. The CDR3 bases are TGTGCCAGCAGCCTCTTCGGCTATGGCTACACCTTC. Amino acids: CASSLFGYGYTF.

This chain uses TRBV27 with TRBJ1-2; weak D call: TRBD1 (6 bases). This CDR3 is built from 15 residues. Trimming took off 6 bases at V and 0 bases at J, with 14 bases between the two ends. Germline CDR1 is MNHEY and CDR2 is SMNVEV (reference sequence). Here the CDR3 DNA reads TGTGCCAGCAGGCCGACAGGCAAAGCTAACTATGGCTACACCTTC. Its translation is CASRPTGKANYGYTF.

The genes are TRBV9 and TRBJ2-2; no clear D. Per germline, CDR1 SGDLS and CDR2 YYNGEE. CDR3 length equals 16 residues. Trimming removed 2 bases at V and 7 bases at J, with 18 bases between. For the CDR3, the DNA is TGTGCCAGCAGCGTTGCCGTCAACCGCTCGAACGGGGAGCTGTTTTTT. Translated: CASSVAVNRSNGELFF.

This chain links TRBV4-2 with TRBJ1-5, with D uncertain. CDR3 size: 15 residues. Germline V gene lookup returns CDR1 LGHNA and CDR2 YNFKEQ. The V end lost 4 bases, the J end lost 1 base, and 11 bases lay between the germline ends. This CDR3 reads CASSRTLESNQPQHF. In DNA, the CDR3 is TGTGCCAGCAGCCGGACTCTTGAAAGCAATCAGCCCCAGCATTTT.

The chain has TRBV9 and TRBJ2-7; 9 nucleotides match TRBD2. V dropped 3 bases and J dropped 4; count of bases not matched to a gene: 8. Germline CDR1 is SGDLS and CDR2 is YYNGEE. CDR3 length: 15 residues. DNA of the CDR3: TGTGCCAGCAGCGCTGGACCGGGACTAGCTTACGAGCAGTACTTC. Translating gives CASSAGPGLAYEQYF.